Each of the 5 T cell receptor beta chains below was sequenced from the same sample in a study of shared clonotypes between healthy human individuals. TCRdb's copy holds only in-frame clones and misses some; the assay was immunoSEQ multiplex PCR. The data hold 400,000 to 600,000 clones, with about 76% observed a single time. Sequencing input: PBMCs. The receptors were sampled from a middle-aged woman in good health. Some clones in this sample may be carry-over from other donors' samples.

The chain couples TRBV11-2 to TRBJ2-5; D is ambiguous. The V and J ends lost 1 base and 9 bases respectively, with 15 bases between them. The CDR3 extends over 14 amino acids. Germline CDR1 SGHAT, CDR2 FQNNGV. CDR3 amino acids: CASSLANEALPQYF. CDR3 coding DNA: TGTGCCAGCAGCTTAGCTAATGAGGCGTTGCCCCAGTACTTC.

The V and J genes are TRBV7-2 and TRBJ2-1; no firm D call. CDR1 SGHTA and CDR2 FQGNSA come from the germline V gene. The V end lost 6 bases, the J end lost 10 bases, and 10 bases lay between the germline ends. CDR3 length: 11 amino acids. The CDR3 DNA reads TGTGCCAGCAGTCCCGGGTCAGAGCAGTTCTTC. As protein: CASSPGSEQFF.

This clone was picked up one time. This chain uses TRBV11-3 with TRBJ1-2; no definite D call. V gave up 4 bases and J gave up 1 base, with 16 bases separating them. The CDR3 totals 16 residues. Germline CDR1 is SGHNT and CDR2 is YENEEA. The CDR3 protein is CASSSPSGQHNYGYTF. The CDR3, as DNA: TGTGCCAGCAGCTCCCCGAGCGGGCAGCATAACTATGGCTACACCTTC.

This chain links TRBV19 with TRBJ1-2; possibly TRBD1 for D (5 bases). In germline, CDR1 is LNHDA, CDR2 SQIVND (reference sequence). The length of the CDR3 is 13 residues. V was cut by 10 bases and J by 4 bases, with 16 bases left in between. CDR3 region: CATRGKGVYGYTF. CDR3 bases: TGTGCCACCCGGGGGAAAGGCGTCTATGGCTACACCTTC.

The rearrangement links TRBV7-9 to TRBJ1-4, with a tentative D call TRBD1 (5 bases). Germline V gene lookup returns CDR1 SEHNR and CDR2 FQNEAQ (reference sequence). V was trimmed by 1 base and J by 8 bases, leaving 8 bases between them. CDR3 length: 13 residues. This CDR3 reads CASSLGDREKLFF. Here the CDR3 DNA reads TGTGCCAGCAGCTTAGGGGACCGAGAAAAACTGTTTTTT.